The sequence of this T cell receptor (beta chain) was determined in a study of CXCR3-negative and CXCR3-positive naive CD8 T cells. Notes on the study in general: Researchers report that CXCR3-positive naive cells carry more hydrophobic TRB CDR3s than CXCR3-negative naive cells. Diversity ran similarly high across both naive subsets but far lower in memory CD8+ cells. Naive subsets showed comparable surface CD5, and TCR interaction strength was also inferred from TRB CDR3 physicochemistry.

A word on this clonotype: Its antigen is currently unknown.

Through 5' RACE with UMI labels, the TRB cDNA libraries were prepared. No DNA is given; TCRdb re-called the 5' RACE reads and lists each CDR3 protein once. The sample's table shows around 160,000 distinct CDR3 sequences. Researchers reported sorting every CD8+ T cell subset in triplicate, 250,000 to 300,000 cells per sort. CD45RO-CCR7+CD27+CD95- cells counted as naive CD8+ T cells. The source of this sequence is a human donor in good health. Some clones in this sample may be carry-over from other donors' samples. The sample taken for sequencing was naive CXCR3+ CD8+ T cells from blood. Subset: CD45RO-CCR7+CD27+CD95- naive CD8+ T cells expressing CXCR3 (TNR3+).

The CDR3 is CASSETQGQGNQHF. The chain is built from TRBV10-1 and TRBJ1-5; with no DNA, the TCRdb D assignment of TRBD1 cannot be verified. The CDR3 has 14 residues. Germline V gene data show CDR1 as WNHNN and CDR2 as SYGVQD (reference sequence).